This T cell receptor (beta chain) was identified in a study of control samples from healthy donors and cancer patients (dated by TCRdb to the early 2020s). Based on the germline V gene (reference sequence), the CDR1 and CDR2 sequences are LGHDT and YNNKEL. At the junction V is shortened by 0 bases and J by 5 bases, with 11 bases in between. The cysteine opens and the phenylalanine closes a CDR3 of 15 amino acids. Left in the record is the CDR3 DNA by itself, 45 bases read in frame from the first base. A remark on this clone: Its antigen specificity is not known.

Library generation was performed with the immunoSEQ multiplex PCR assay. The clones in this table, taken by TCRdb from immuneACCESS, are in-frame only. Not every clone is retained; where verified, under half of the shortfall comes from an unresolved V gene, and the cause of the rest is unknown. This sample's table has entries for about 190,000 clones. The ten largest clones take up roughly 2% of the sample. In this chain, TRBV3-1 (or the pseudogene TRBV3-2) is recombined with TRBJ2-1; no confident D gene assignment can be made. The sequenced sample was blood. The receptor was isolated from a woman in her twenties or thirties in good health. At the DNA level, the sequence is TGTGCCAGCAGCCAAGATGGGCTAGGGAACAATGAGCAGTTCTTC. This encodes CASSQDGLGNNEQFF.